Listed here is a single T cell receptor (beta chain). Antigen: not known. The data derive from a study of early T cells in non-severe SARS-CoV-2 infection. Researchers tagged individual cDNA molecules with unique molecular identifiers. Each CDR3 protein gets one entry after TCRdb re-called the 5' RACE reads with MiXCR. The data hold roughly 75,000 distinct CDR3 sequences, with 10% to 15% observed a single time. General study points: VDJdb matching, biased toward anti-spike CD8 responses, missed private and CD4 specificities.

The CDR3 length is 15 residues. V lost 6 bases to trimming and J lost 4 bases; unmatched junction nucleotides: 12. Germline CDR1 is SQVTM and CDR2 is ANQGSEA. The sequence came from an adult who was a healthcare worker with PCR-confirmed SARS-CoV-2 infection or an uninfected control (not recorded which). This sequence joins TRBV29-1 and TRBJ2-1; 7 positions agree with TRBD1. The material sequenced was whole blood. CDR3 amino acids: CSVADQGEGYNEQFF. The CDR3 DNA sequence: TGCAGCGTGGCTGATCAGGGGGAAGGGTACAATGAGCAGTTCTTC.